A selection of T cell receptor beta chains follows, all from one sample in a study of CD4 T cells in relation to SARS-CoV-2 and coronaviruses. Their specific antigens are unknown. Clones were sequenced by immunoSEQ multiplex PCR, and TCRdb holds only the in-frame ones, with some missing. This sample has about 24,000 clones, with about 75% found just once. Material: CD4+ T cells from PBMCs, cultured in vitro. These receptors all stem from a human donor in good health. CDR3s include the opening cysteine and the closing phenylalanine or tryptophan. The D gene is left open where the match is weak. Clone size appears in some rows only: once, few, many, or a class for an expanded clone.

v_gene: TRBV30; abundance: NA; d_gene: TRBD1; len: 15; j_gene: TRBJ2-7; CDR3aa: CAWSRPTGVAYEQYF; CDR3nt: TGTGCCTGGAGTAGACCGACAGGGGTCGCCTACGAGCAGTACTTC
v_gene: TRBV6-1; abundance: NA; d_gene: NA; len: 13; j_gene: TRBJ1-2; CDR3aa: CASSEGGGFGYTF; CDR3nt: TGTGCCAGCAGTGAAGGGGGGGGGTTCGGCTACACCTTC
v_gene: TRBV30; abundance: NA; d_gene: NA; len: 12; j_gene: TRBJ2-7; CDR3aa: CAWSVGGYEQYF; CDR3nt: TGTGCCTGGAGTGTAGGGGGATACGAGCAGTACTTC
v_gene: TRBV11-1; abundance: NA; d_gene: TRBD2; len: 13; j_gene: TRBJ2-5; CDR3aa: CASSFLAEETQYF; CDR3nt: TGTGCCAGCAGCTTTCTAGCGGAAGAGACCCAGTACTTC
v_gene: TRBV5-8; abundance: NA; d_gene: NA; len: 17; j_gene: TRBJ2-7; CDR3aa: CASSNSFGMTAVYEQYF; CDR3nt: TGTGCCAGCAGCAATTCCTTTGGGATGACTGCTGTGTACGAGCAGTACTTC
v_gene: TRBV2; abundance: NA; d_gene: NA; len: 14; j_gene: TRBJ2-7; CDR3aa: CASKATVTSYEQYF; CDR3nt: TGTGCCAGCAAAGCGACAGTGACCTCCTACGAGCAGTACTTC
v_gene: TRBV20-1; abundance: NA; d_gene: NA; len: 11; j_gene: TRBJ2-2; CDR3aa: CSARDLGELFF; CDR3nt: TGCAGTGCTAGAGATCTTGGGGAGCTGTTTTTT
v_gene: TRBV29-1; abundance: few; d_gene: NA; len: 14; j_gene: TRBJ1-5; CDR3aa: CSASGSGVDQPQHF; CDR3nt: TGCAGCGCCAGTGGCTCGGGGGTTGATCAGCCCCAGCATTTT
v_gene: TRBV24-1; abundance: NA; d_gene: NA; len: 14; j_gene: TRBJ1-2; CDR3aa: CATSDKVTGYGYTF; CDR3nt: TGTGCCACCAGTGATAAGGTGACAGGTTACGGCTACACCTTC
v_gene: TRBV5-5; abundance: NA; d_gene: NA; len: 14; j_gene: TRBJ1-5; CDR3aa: CASSLVGGNQPQHF; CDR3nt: TGTGCCAGCAGCTTAGTGGGGGGGAACCAGCCCCAGCATTTT
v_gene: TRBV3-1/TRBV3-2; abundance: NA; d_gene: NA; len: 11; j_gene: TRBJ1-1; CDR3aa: CASSSWTEAFF; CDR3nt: TGTGCCAGCAGCAGTTGGACTGAAGCTTTCTTT
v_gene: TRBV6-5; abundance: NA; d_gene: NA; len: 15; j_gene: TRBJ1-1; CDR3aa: CASRSSGQMNTEAFF; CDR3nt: TGTGCCAGCAGATCCTCAGGACAGATGAACACTGAAGCTTTCTTT
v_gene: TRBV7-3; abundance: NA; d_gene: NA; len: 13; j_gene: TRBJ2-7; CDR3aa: CASSLSPGREQYF; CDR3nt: TGTGCCAGCAGCTTAAGTCCAGGGAGGGAGCAGTACTTC
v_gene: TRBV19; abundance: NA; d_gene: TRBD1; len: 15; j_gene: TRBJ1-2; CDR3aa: CASSIREGAGNGYTF; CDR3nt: TGTGCCAGTAGTATACGGGAGGGGGCGGGGAATGGCTACACCTTC
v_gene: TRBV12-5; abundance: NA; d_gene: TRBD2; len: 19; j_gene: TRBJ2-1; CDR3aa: CASGFGQVLAGVGYNEQFF; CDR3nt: TGTGCTAGTGGTTTCGGACAGGTACTAGCGGGAGTAGGGTACAATGAGCAGTTCTTC
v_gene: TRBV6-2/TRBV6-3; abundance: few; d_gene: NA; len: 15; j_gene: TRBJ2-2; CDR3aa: CASSYSSRGAGELFF; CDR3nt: TGTGCCAGCAGTTACTCTTCCCGGGGAGCCGGGGAGCTGTTTTTT
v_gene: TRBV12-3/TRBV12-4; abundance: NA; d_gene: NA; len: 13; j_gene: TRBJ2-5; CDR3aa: CASSFWSQETQYF; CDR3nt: TGTGCCAGCAGTTTCTGGTCCCAAGAGACCCAGTACTTC
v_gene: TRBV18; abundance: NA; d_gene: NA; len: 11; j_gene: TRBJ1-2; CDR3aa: CASSPGDGYTF; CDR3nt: TGTGCCAGCTCACCGGGGGACGGCTACACCTTC
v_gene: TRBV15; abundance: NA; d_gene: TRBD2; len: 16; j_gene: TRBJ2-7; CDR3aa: CATSRDVASGFYEQYF; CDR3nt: TGTGCCACCAGCAGAGATGTTGCTAGCGGTTTCTACGAGCAGTACTTC
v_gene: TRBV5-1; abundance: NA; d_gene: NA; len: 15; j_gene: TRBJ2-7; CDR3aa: CASSLTSSRAYEQYF; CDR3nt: TGCGCCAGCAGCTTGACGTCTAGCCGAGCCTACGAGCAGTACTTC
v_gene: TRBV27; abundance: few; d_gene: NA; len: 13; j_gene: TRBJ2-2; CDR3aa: CASSVSSLSELFF; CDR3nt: TGTGCCAGCAGTGTTAGCTCCTTGTCGGAGCTGTTTTTT
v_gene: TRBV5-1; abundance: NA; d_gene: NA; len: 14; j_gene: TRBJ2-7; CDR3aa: CASSPGANSYEQYF; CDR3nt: TGCGCCAGCAGCCCGGGGGCCAACTCCTACGAGCAGTACTTC
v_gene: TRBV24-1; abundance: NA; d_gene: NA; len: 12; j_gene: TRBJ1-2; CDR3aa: CATRAPNYGYTF; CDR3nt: TGTGCCACCAGGGCCCCAAACTATGGCTACACCTTC
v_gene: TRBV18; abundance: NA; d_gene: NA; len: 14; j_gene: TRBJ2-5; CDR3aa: CASSPLAYQETQYF; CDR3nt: TGTGCCAGCTCACCACTAGCTTACCAAGAGACCCAGTACTTC